This TCR beta chain appears in the sequencing data of a study of OX40 agonist ivuxolimab in advanced cancers. Measured with immunoSEQ multiplex PCR; TCRdb has only the in-frame clones, and not every one. Found here are about 82,000 clones, roughly 85% of them singletons; the top ten hold 2.4%. V was pared by 5 bases and J by 8 bases, with 12 bases between. Germline loops: CDR1 MDHEN, CDR2 SYDVKM. The CDR3 spans 12 residues. The chain links TRBV28 to TRBJ1-2; the D gene is possibly TRBD1 (5 bases). This clonotype originated in an adult with an advanced solid tumor such as melanoma, head and neck, liver or kidney cancer. The source material was CD4+ or CD8+ T cells sorted from blood, sampled in a trial of the OX40 agonist ivuxolimab. As DNA, the CDR3 is TGTGCCAGCAGTATCTGGGGCGGCGGCTACACCTTC. It encodes CASSIWGGGYTF.